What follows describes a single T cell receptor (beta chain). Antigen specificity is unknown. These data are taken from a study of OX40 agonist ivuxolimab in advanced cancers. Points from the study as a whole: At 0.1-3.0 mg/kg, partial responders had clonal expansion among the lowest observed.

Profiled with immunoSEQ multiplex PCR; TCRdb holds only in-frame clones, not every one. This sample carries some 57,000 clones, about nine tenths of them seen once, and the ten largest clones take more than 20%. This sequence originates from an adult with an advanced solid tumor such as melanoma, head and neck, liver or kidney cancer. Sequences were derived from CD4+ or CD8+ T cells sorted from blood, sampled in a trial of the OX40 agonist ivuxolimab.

The chain's CDR3 is CASSRWGQPQHF. Here the CDR3 DNA reads TGTGCCAGCAGTAGGTGGGGCCAACCCCAGCATTTT. The V call is TRBV27, the J call TRBJ1-5; TRBD1 might be the D (5 bases). The V end lost 5 bases, the J end lost 10 bases, and 12 bases lay between the germline ends. Germline V lookup: CDR1 MNHEY, CDR2 SMNVEV (reference sequence). The CDR3 covers 12 residues.